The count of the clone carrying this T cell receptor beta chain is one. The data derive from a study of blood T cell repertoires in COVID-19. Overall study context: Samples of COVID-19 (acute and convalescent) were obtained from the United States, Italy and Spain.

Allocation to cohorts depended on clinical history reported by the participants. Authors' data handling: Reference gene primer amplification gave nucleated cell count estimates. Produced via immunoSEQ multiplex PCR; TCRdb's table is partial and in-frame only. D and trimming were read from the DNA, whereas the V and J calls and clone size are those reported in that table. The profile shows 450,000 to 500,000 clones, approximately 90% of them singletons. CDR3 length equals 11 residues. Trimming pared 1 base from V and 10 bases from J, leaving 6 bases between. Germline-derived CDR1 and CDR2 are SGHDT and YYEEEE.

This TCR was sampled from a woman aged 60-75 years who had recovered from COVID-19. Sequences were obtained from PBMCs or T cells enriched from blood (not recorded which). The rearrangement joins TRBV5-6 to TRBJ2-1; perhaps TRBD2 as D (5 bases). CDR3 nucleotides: TGTGCCAGCAGCTTGTTAGCGGAGCAGTTCTTC. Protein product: CASSLLAEQFF. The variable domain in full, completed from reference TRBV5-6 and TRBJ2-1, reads DAGVTQSPTHLIKTRGQQVTLRCSPKSGHDTVSWYQQALGQGPQFIFQYYEEEERQRGNFPDRFSGHQFPNYSSELNVNALLLGDSALYLCASSLLAEQFFGPGTRLTVL.